This TCR beta chain was sequenced during a study of T cells in Graves' hyperthyroidism and ophthalmopathy (dated by TCRdb to between 2018 and 2020). General notes on the study: Peripheral blood samples were taken at initial diagnosis, before any treatment was given. A discovery cohort of about 95 patients, 43 with Graves' ophthalmopathy and approximately 60 with stable Graves' hyperthyroidism, was used to find distinguishing TCR V-J signatures. An independent validation cohort of under 20 hyperthyroidism patients and 17 patients who later progressed to ophthalmopathy tested prospective prediction of ophthalmopathy. For training and testing, the 100 or so patients in the discovery cohort were randomly divided in a 7:3 ratio. The study also compared thyroid tissue and blood T-cell repertoires from a handful of Graves' hyperthyroidism patients. After blood sampling, hyperthyroidism patients were treated with methimazole at a starting dose of 30 mg daily, and ophthalmopathy patients were treated with high-dose intravenous methylprednisolone. TCR Vbeta CDR3 sequencing of around 130 peripheral blood samples (more than 40 ophthalmopathy, roughly 72 hyperthyroidism and approximately 17 progressor patients) is reported in the paper. General findings and caveats noted by the study authors: In validation, progression to ophthalmopathy was predicted by the model with 65% to 71% sensitivity and 72% to 80% specificity, a median of 6.5 months before onset. No statistical method was used to fix the sample size in advance, and group allocation was not hidden from the investigators. In cross-validation, a model built on a 13 V-J signature told ophthalmopathy apart from stable hyperthyroidism with less than 90% sensitivity and around 83% specificity, and in testing the same model reached 80%/75%. Most expanded thyroid clonotypes (frequency above 0.001) were also detected in blood, suggesting blood repertoires may reflect thyroid immune responses.

V is clipped by 0 bases and J by 3 bases, and the sequence between their germline boundaries is 9 bases long. Taken from cysteine to phenylalanine, the CDR3 has 14 residues. Only the CDR3 part of the read is kept: 42 bases, read in frame from the first base. CDR1 is given as SGHDT and CDR2 as YYEEEE, both from the germline V gene. Stable Graves' hyperthyroidism was defined as the absence of progression to ophthalmopathy over 18 months of follow-up. The hyperthyroidism patients were between 18 and 65 years old and newly diagnosed, with a disease duration of less than 2 months. Exclusion was applied to patients with uncontrolled infections, other autoimmune diseases, pregnancy or lactation. Diagnoses were established on the basis of clinical symptoms, serum thyroxine and TRAb, thyroid ultrasound, and orbital computed tomography. PBMCs were isolated from about 9.2 ml of fresh peripheral blood by Ficoll-Paque density gradient centrifugation. Total RNA was extracted using Trizol reagent, and RNA quality was assessed on an Agilent 2100 Bioanalyzer.

The TCR beta CDR3 regions were amplified from RNA transcripts. The TCR CDR3 was subjected to a first round of RT-PCR using the HTBI primer set and the Qiagen OneStep RT-PCR kit. A second multiplex PCR round built the libraries, followed by size selection and purification. Paired-end sequencing of the libraries was performed with 100 bp reads on an Illumina HiSeq2000. The original methods were these. SOAPnuke was used to process the raw data, with reads discarded if the reads contained adapters or uncalled bases, had a mean Phred below 15, or lacked an exact constant-primer or identifier match. High-quality paired reads were merged with COPE v1.2.5, and unique nucleotide sequences were defined as clonotypes. Clonotypes were aligned to IMGT TRBV, TRBD and TRBJ reference segments using MiTCR v1.1. Only V-J combinations with frequency above 0.0001, covering 99.2% of repertoires, were analysed. The TCS score was defined as the ratio of F50 (clonal expansion) to E x V (chaos), calculated using BLOSUM62-based TCRdist between CDR3 peptides within each V-J. Welch's t-statistics and random forest reduced 500 to 650 V-J features to 10 to 15, which were used in a naive Bayes classifier (R e1071). Thyroid-blood repertoire similarity was quantified with the Morisita-Horn index. In-frame beta chains were kept once TCRdb had trimmed the public reads at Q25 with fastp and called clones with MiXCR. Rows with one shared CDR3 protein collapse into an entry with the most common genes and DNA. Here the V and J calls rest on TCRdb's processing, not on the authors' analysis. Within this sample are hundreds of thousands of distinct CDR3 sequences, with about 38% of them counted one time only. In total, the top ten clones hold 7% to 10% of the sample.

This clonotype was picked up a small number of times. This clone's antigen is unknown. The sample holds no much larger clone one base away, and base qualities are not on file. This TCR derives from a man between 18 and 35 years old with Graves' hyperthyroidism. Rearrangement joined TRBV5-6 to TRBJ1-2; no D gene is confidently identified. The sample comprised blood. The DNA sequence is TGTGCCAGCAGCTTGGAGGCGCGATACTATGGCTACACCTTC. This translates into CASSLEARYYGYTF.